The 10 T cell receptor beta chains below come from one sample, sequenced in a study of CD8 T cells in ankylosing spondylitis listed by TCRdb under 2017. The receptor library was made with 5' RACE. TCRdb records Illumina HiSeq 2500 as the sequencer. TCRdb redid the processing of the public reads, applying fastp at Q25 and MiXCR, and retained in-frame beta chains. Rows merge per CDR3 protein into single entries with the most common DNA and genes. The table for this sample lists approximately 250,000 distinct CDR3 sequences; over 7% of them were counted only once. Of the sample, roughly 4.9% is held by the ten largest clones. The sequenced sample was blood, either unsorted or a sorted T cell fraction (not recorded which). These receptors originate from a female donor with ankylosing spondylitis or in good health (not recorded which).

This clonotype was counted at least ten times. The chain has TRBV11-2 and TRBJ2-5; 8 bases fit TRBD1. This CDR3 is 15 amino acids long. Germline lookup yields CDR1 SGHAT and CDR2 FQNNGV. V shed 5 bases, J shed 2 bases, and the junction held 7 bases outside the gene matches. CDR3 residues: CASSKYYRGQETQYF. For the CDR3, the DNA is TGTGCCAGCAGCAAATACTACAGGGGGCAAGAGACCCAGTACTTC.

The chain employs TRBV5-4 and TRBJ2-1; tentatively, D is TRBD2 (6 bases). This CDR3 has 13 amino acids. From germline, CDR1 is SGHNT and CDR2 YYREEE (reference sequence). Trimming removed 5 bases from V and 7 bases from J, with 13 bases in between. CDR3 residues: CASRAGLSNEQFF. CDR3 nucleotides: TGTGCCAGCAGGGCGGGGCTCTCTAATGAGCAGTTCTTC.

This clonotype was seen many times. This chain joins TRBV12-3 or TRBV12-4 and TRBJ2-7; perhaps TRBD2 as D (6 bases). The CDR3 spans 16 residues. V gave up 5 bases and J gave up 0 bases, with 17 bases separating them. CDR3 DNA: TGTGCCAGCAGTCTCCGTGGCGGGGTAAGCTCCTACGAGCAGTACTTC. Protein sequence: CASSLRGGVSSYEQYF.

The chain joins TRBV28 to TRBJ2-3; a weak D match, TRBD2 (6 bases). The germline V gene has CDR1 MDHEN and CDR2 SYDVKM. The CDR3 has 14 residues. V was cut by 8 bases and J by 1 base, with 13 bases left in between. This CDR3 is CASGSGTRTDTQYF. CDR3 nucleotides: TGTGCCAGCGGGTCCGGGACTCGCACAGATACGCAGTATTTT.

This clonotype has a count of ten or more. The chain recombines TRBV20-1 with TRBJ2-1; TRBD2 aligns across 10 bases. Looked up from germline, CDR1 is DFQATT and CDR2 is SNEGSKA (reference sequence). This CDR3 spans 16 amino acids. Germline trimming cut 2 bases from V and 7 bases from J; bases unmatched to any gene: 11. In nucleotides, the CDR3 is TGCAGTGCTAGAAAACCTCTAGCGGGAGAAGGGAATGAGCAGTTCTTC. Translation: CSARKPLAGEGNEQFF.

This clonotype was detected many times. This rearrangement joins TRBV5-5 to TRBJ1-4; D remains ambiguous. This CDR3 region has 15 residues. V shed 2 bases and J shed 3 bases, with 11 bases lying between them. From germline, CDR1 is SGHKS and CDR2 YYEKEE (reference sequence). The CDR3: CASSFPGLANEKLFF. The CDR3 DNA reads TGTGCCAGCAGCTTTCCAGGCTTGGCTAATGAAAAACTGTTTTTT. Combining the CDR3 with reference TRBV5-5 and TRBJ1-4 gives the whole variable domain DAGVTQSPTHLIKTRGQQVTLRCSPISGHKSVSWYQQVLGQGPQFIFQYYEKEERGRGNFPDRFSARQFPNYSSELNVNALLLGDSALYLCASSFPGLANEKLFFGSGTQLSVL.

This clonotype appeared a few times. The V gene is TRBV12-3 or TRBV12-4, the J gene TRBJ2-1, with a weak D call TRBD2 (7 bases). The V end lost 6 bases, the J end lost 2 bases, and 17 bases lay between the germline ends. The CDR3 is 16 amino acids. The CDR3, as DNA: TGTGCCAGCAGCCCGACGGGGGGCCCCCCCTACAATGAGCAGTTCTTC. Protein sequence: CASSPTGGPPYNEQFF.

This clonotype was observed a few times. The rearrangement joins TRBV12-3 or TRBV12-4 to TRBJ2-5, with 12 bases fitting TRBD2. Trimming took 8 bases from V and 5 from J; bases not matched to a gene: 12. CDR3 length equals 16 residues. As DNA, the CDR3 is TGTGCCAGCTCAACAAGACTAGCGGGAGCGGGGGAGACCCAGTACTTC. Protein product: CASSTRLAGAGETQYF.

This clonotype occurred a few times. V and J are TRBV7-9 and TRBJ2-1; D tentatively fits TRBD1 or TRBD2 (5 bases each). The CDR3 is 15 residues long. Germline-derived CDR1 and CDR2 are SEHNR and FQNEAQ (reference sequence). Trimming removed 6 bases at V and 4 bases at J, with 16 bases between. CDR3 coding DNA: TGTGCCAGCAGTCCCTCGTCGGGACCTTACAATGAGCAGTTCTTC. Amino acids: CASSPSSGPYNEQFF.

This clonotype was picked up many times. The gene calls are TRBV7-8 and TRBJ1-2; no clear D gene. Per germline, CDR1 SGHVS and CDR2 FQNEAQ. Trimming took off 1 base at V and 6 bases at J, with 3 bases between the two ends. This CDR3 spans 11 amino acids. CDR3 sequence (DNA): TGTGCCAGCAGCTTAGGCGATGGCTACACCTTC. This encodes CASSLGDGYTF.